Below, 17 T cell receptor beta chains from the same sample are listed, as sequenced in a study of siplizumab effects on memory and regulatory T cells. Using immunoSEQ multiplex PCR, the repertoire was profiled, and TCRdb retains in-frame clones only, with some absent. The sample lists about 100,000 clones, more than 85% occurring once. Source material: CD4+ T cells sorted from blood. Source of these receptors: a human donor in good health.

The J gene is TRBJ1-2, the V gene TRBV20-1; D is ambiguous. V shed 1 base and J shed 10 bases, with 7 bases lying between them. The CDR3 has 10 amino acids. In germline, CDR1 is DFQATT, CDR2 SNEGSKA (reference sequence). CDR3 DNA sequence: TGCAGTGCTAGAGGGCAGACCTACACCTTC. Its protein product is CSARGQTYTF.

CDR3 DNA: TGTGCCAGCTCACCACCGTTGGTTGGCACAGATACGCAGTATTTT. Its protein is CASSPPLVGTDTQYF. The J gene is TRBJ2-3, the V gene TRBV18; D is uncertain. Germline V CDR1 and CDR2: KGHSH, LQKENI. CDR3 length equals 15 residues. V shed 0 bases and J shed 1 base, with 8 bases lying between them.

The chain couples TRBV21-1 to TRBJ2-5; whether TRBD1, the table's D call, matches the DNA was not checked. TRBV21-1 is tagged as a pseudogene. This CDR3 comprises 14 residues. The CDR3, as DNA: TGTGCCAGCAGCGGCGGCAGGGGCCATGAGACCCAGTACTTC. Encoded protein: CASSGGRGHETQYF.

A single count supports this clone. The V gene is TRBV11-2, the J gene TRBJ1-5; possible D gene TRBD1, 5 bases. CDR3 size: 15 residues. Germline loops: CDR1 SGHAT, CDR2 FQNNGV. V was trimmed by 5 bases and J by 0 bases, leaving 11 bases between them. The CDR3 here is CASSPLGVSNQPQHF. Here the CDR3 DNA reads TGTGCCAGCAGCCCCCTGGGGGTTAGCAATCAGCCCCAGCATTTT.

Note on this clone: Other DNA sequences in the same sample also yield this CDR3. The chain links TRBV10-3 to TRBJ1-2, with unresolved D. The germline gives CDR1 ENHRY, CDR2 SYGVKD. V was clipped by 0 bases and J by 7 bases, with 15 bases between them. The CDR3 is 15 amino acids. CDR3 bases: TGTGCCATCAGTGAGTCGGCCGGCGTAGAGGGTGGCTACACCTTC. It encodes CAISESAGVEGGYTF.

In the case of this clone: Other DNA sequences in this sample translate to the same CDR3. The chain links TRBV6-5 to TRBJ1-2; D ambiguous. The CDR3 spans 14 residues. V was shortened by 0 bases and J by 0 bases, with 5 bases between the two germline ends. Germline CDR1 MNHEY, CDR2 SVGAGI. This CDR3 reads CASSYSATNYGYTF. The DNA of the CDR3 is TGTGCCAGCAGTTACTCGGCCACTAACTATGGCTACACCTTC.

This clone was detected only a few times. Here the CDR3 DNA reads TGTGCCAGCACCTCGGCGGGTGATACCTCCTCCTACAATGAGCAGTTCTTC. It is translated as CASTSAGDTSSYNEQFF. The chain couples TRBV28 to TRBJ2-1, with D perhaps TRBD2 (5 bases). Germline V gives CDR1 MDHEN, CDR2 SYDVKM. The length of the CDR3 is 17 residues. Trimming took 7 bases from V and 0 from J, leaving 19 bases between them.

The chain is built from TRBV7-3 and TRBJ2-6, with D perhaps matching TRBD1 (6 bases). The CDR3 sequence is 20 residues long. The V gene lost 1 base and the J gene lost 1 base, with 20 bases spanning the gap. Germline CDR1 is SGHTA and CDR2 is FQGTGA. The CDR3 DNA is TGTGCCAGCAGCTTAAAACCCCAGGGGCCTGTCGGATCTGGGGCCAACGTCCTGACTTTC. It encodes CASSLKPQGPVGSGANVLTF.

The chain has TRBV10-2 and TRBJ1-5, with TRBD1 matching over 7 bases. Per germline, CDR1 WSHSY and CDR2 SAAADI. The CDR3 has 15 residues. V was pared by 6 bases and J by 4 bases, with 9 bases of the junction left unmatched. This CDR3 reads CASRDKGAENQPQHF. The DNA for the CDR3 is TGCGCCAGCAGAGACAAGGGGGCCGAAAATCAGCCCCAGCATTTT.

The chain has TRBV19 and TRBJ1-4; a possible D gene is TRBD1 (6 bases). Germline loops: CDR1 LNHDA, CDR2 SQIVND (reference sequence). V lost 5 bases and J 4 bases, leaving 11 bases between the germline ends. CDR3 size: 14 residues. CDR3 sequence: CASSSTGGNEKLFF. The CDR3 DNA reads TGTGCCAGTAGTTCGACAGGAGGTAATGAAAAACTGTTTTTT.

The chain carries TRBV9 and TRBJ2-7; 8 bases align to TRBD2. The CDR3 is 16 residues long. Unmatched junction bases numbered 8, after V lost 3 bases and J lost 0 bases. The germline gives CDR1 SGDLS, CDR2 YYNGEE. In nucleotides, the CDR3 is TGTGCCAGCAGCGAGGGCCCAGGGACTAGCTCCTACGAGCAGTACTTC. Translated: CASSEGPGTSSYEQYF.

The chain couples TRBV11-3 to TRBJ2-1; D ambiguous. CDR1 is SGHNT and CDR2 is YENEEA in the germline V gene. The V gene lost 4 bases and the J gene lost 0 bases, with 4 bases spanning the gap. This CDR3 has 13 residues. CDR3 sequence: CASSSSSYNEQFF. The CDR3 DNA follows: TGTGCCAGCAGCTCCTCCTCCTACAATGAGCAGTTCTTC.

The V and J genes are TRBV29-1 and TRBJ1-4; D perhaps matches TRBD1 (5 bases). The germline V gene has CDR1 SQVTM and CDR2 ANQGSEA. V was cut by 0 bases and J by 7 bases, with 21 bases left in between. This CDR3 has 17 amino acids. Here the CDR3 DNA reads TGCAGCGTTGAAGATCCCCGGGGCAGGGCGGGGGGTGAAAAACTGTTTTTT. Translating gives CSVEDPRGRAGGEKLFF.

The V gene is TRBV15, the J gene TRBJ2-1; no definite D call. Trimming took off 0 bases at V and 4 bases at J, with 19 bases between the two ends. In germline, CDR1 is LNHNV, CDR2 YYDKDF (reference sequence). The CDR3 sequence is 18 residues long. Written as DNA, the CDR3 is TGTGCCACCAGCAGAGAAGGGAAATACTCAAGAGAATACAATGAGCAGTTCTTC. Translated: CATSREGKYSREYNEQFF.

The chain employs TRBV11-2 and TRBJ2-7; D assignment may be TRBD1 or TRBD2 (6 bases each). Trimming took off 5 bases at V and 5 bases at J, with 16 bases between the two ends. Per the germline V gene, CDR1 is SGHAT and CDR2 is FQNNGV. The CDR3 has 14 amino acids. CDR3 amino acids: CASSLFGGPNEQYF. The CDR3 DNA reads as TGTGCCAGCAGCCTCTTTGGGGGGCCAAACGAGCAGTACTTC. Looking up the rest from reference TRBV11-2 and TRBJ2-7 gives the full variable domain: EAGVAQSPRYKIIEKRQSVAFWCNPISGHATLYWYQQILGQGPKLLIQFQNNGVVDDSQLPKDRFSAERLKGVDSTLKIQPAKLEDSAVYLCASSLFGGPNEQYFGPGTRLTVT.

The gene calls are TRBV18 and TRBJ2-3; the match to TRBD1 covers 11 bases. This CDR3 has 14 residues. Trimming removed 3 bases from V and 5 bases from J; junction bases left unmatched: 1. From germline, CDR1 is KGHSH and CDR2 LQKENI. CDR3 sequence reads: CASSPGQGGDTQYF. CDR3 DNA: TGTGCCAGCTCACCGGGACAGGGGGGAGATACGCAGTATTTT.

V usage is TRBV5-6 and J usage is TRBJ2-3; tentative D call: TRBD2 (5 bases). CDR1 is SGHDT, CDR2 YYEEEE, per germline. This CDR3 comprises 14 residues. Trimming pared 7 bases from V and 0 bases from J, leaving 12 bases between. DNA for the CDR3: TGTGCCAGCCTTAAGGACTTTAGCACAGATACGCAGTATTTT. Its protein is CASLKDFSTDTQYF.